These 30 T cell receptor beta chains were all obtained from the same sample, sequenced in a study of identical twins. TCRdb analysed the 5' RACE reads with MiXCR anew, one entry per CDR3 protein. Of around 570,000 distinct CDR3 sequences detected, 9.6% appear once; the ten largest clones hold 3%. In addition, the sample was reused for a study of yellow fever vaccine responses in identical twins.

The specimen was PBMCs. Source of these receptors: a woman aged 18-29 years in good health.

The chain uses TRBV7-2 and TRBJ2-5; 11 nucleotides align to TRBD2. Germline V gene lookup returns CDR1 SGHTA and CDR2 FQGNSA. This CDR3 has 16 amino acids. The V gene end was trimmed by 4 bases and the J gene end by 1 base; junction bases not matched to a gene: 5. CDR3 loop: CASSSSGTSGQETQYF. The CDR3 DNA follows: TGTGCCAGCAGCTCATCCGGGACTAGCGGCCAAGAGACCCAGTACTTC.

The J gene is TRBJ2-1, the V gene TRBV7-2; 11 positions agree with TRBD2. The V segment lost 3 bases and the J segment 6 bases; nucleotides outside the gene matches: 4. The CDR3 contains 15 residues. The germline gives CDR1 SGHTA, CDR2 FQGNSA. The CDR3 coding sequence is TGTGCCAGCAGCTTTAGCGGGAGGGCCCTCAATGAGCAGTTCTTC. Translating it yields CASSFSGRALNEQFF. The whole variable domain, filled in from reference TRBV7-2 and TRBJ2-1, reads GAGVSQSPSNKVTEKGKDVELRCDPISGHTALYWYRQSLGQGLEFLIYFQGNSAPDKSGLPSDRFSAERTGGSVSTLTIQRTQQEDSAVYLCASSFSGRALNEQFFGPGTRLTVL.

The rearrangement joins TRBV5-1 to TRBJ2-1; D call uncertain. The CDR3 extends over 15 amino acids. V was pared by 3 bases and J by 3 bases, with 13 bases between. Germline V gene sequence: CDR1 SGHRS, CDR2 YFSETQ. The CDR3 region has the DNA TGCGCCAGCAGCTCCGGAGCAACCAACTACAATGAGCAGTTCTTC. Its protein is CASSSGATNYNEQFF. The full variable domain, with the rest looked up from reference TRBV5-1 and TRBJ2-1, is KAGVTQTPRYLIKTRGQQVTLSCSPISGHRSVSWYQQTPGQGLQFLFEYFSETQRNKGNFPGRFSGRQFSNSRSEMNVSTLELGDSALYLCASSSGATNYNEQFFGPGTRLTVL.

This clonotype was observed a few times. The V call is TRBV6-1, the J call TRBJ1-3; 9 bases align to TRBD1. Germline trimming cut 7 bases from V and 0 bases from J; bases unmatched to any gene: 16. Germline V gene lookup returns CDR1 MNHNS and CDR2 SASEGT. The CDR3 has 19 residues. This CDR3 reads CASKIGGPPGQGSGNTIYF. In DNA form, the CDR3 reads TGTGCCAGCAAAATAGGGGGCCCGCCGGGACAGGGCTCTGGAAACACCATATATTTT.

Here the CDR3 reads CASSYGETPEFF. The CDR3 DNA follows: TGTGCCAGCAGTTACGGGGAGACCCCCGAGTTCTTC. The gene calls are TRBV6-2 or TRBV6-3 and TRBJ2-1, with a possible D match to TRBD2 (5 bases). The V gene lost 2 bases and the J gene lost 14 bases, with 13 bases spanning the gap. The V gene's germline CDR1 is MNHEY and CDR2 SVGEGT. The CDR3 covers 12 residues.

The table lists this clonotype with many counts. V gene TRBV7-8 combines with J gene TRBJ2-5; D is perhaps TRBD1 (6 bases). Germline values: CDR1 SGHVS, CDR2 FQNEAQ. The CDR3 has 14 residues. V lost 5 bases, J lost 0 bases, and 10 bases lay in between. The CDR3 DNA reads TGTGCCAGCAGCGCATACAGGGACCAAGAGACCCAGTACTTC. The encoded protein is CASSAYRDQETQYF.

This clonotype was detected a few times. The chain carries TRBV27 and TRBJ2-7, with D possibly matching TRBD1 (6 bases). The CDR3 covers 15 residues. V lost 1 base and J lost 5, with 15 bases in between. Germline loops: CDR1 MNHEY, CDR2 SMNVEV (reference sequence). The CDR3 sequence is CASSLYLAGAHEQYF. The CDR3 coding sequence is TGTGCCAGCAGTTTATACCTGGCAGGGGCCCACGAGCAGTACTTC.

The chain recombines TRBV14 with TRBJ2-7; tentatively, D is TRBD2 (5 bases). The CDR3 has 12 amino acids. Germline CDR1 is SGHDN and CDR2 is FVKESK. Trimming removed 4 bases from V and 6 bases from J, with 10 bases in between. The CDR3 loop is CASSRTRVEQYF. DNA for the CDR3: TGTGCCAGCAGCCGCACTAGAGTCGAGCAGTACTTC. Variable domain in full (rest from reference TRBV14 and TRBJ2-7): EAGVTQFPSHSVIEKGQTVTLRCDPISGHDNLYWYRRVMGKEIKFLLHFVKESKQDESGMPNNRFLAERTGGTYSTLKVQPAELEDSGVYFCASSRTRVEQYFGPGTRLTVT.

This clonotype was counted many times. J is TRBJ1-5 and V is TRBV3-1; 9 positions agree with TRBD1. The V and J ends lost 4 bases and 2 bases, in that order; junction bases with no gene match: 3. Germline V CDR1 and CDR2: LGHDT, YNNKEL (reference sequence). The CDR3 has 15 residues. CDR3 nucleotide sequence: TGTGCCAGCAGCCTTCGGACAGGGGGCAATCAGCCCCAGCATTTT. This sequence encodes CASSLRTGGNQPQHF.

This clonotype has only a few counts. The chain has TRBV5-1 and TRBJ2-2, with TRBD2 identical over 10 bases. This CDR3 is built from 14 residues. Germline V gene sequence: CDR1 SGHRS, CDR2 YFSETQ. V shed 6 bases, J shed 9 bases, and the junction held 8 bases outside the gene matches. The DNA of the CDR3 is TGCGCCAGCACCCGGACTAGCGGTGCCCGGGAGCTGTTTTTT. As protein: CASTRTSGARELFF.

This clonotype showed up many times. The CDR3 DNA reads as TGCAGTGCTCGCTTGCCGGGGCTAGCGGGCTTCCAAGAGACCCAGTACTTC. Amino acids: CSARLPGLAGFQETQYF. J is TRBJ2-5 and V is TRBV20-1, with TRBD2 matching 8 bases. The germline V gene has CDR1 DFQATT and CDR2 SNEGSKA (reference sequence). V lost 5 bases, J lost 1 base, and 15 bases stayed unmatched. CDR3 length: 17 amino acids.

The CDR3 spells CASSISWRAPRLYEQYF. The DNA of the CDR3 is TGTGCCAGCAGCATCTCATGGCGTGCTCCCCGCCTTTACGAGCAGTACTTC. The rearrangement joins TRBV3-1 to TRBJ2-7; D is undetermined. The CDR3 contains 17 residues. Trimming shortened V by 5 bases and J by 4 bases, and 24 bases separated the two germline ends. In germline, CDR1 is LGHDT, CDR2 YNNKEL (reference sequence).

The sample holds a few counts of this clonotype. CDR3 residues: CASSVVSGSPTDTQYF. The CDR3 region has the DNA TGTGCCAGCAGCGTAGTTAGCGGCTCACCCACAGATACGCAGTATTTT. The V gene is TRBV9, the J gene TRBJ2-3, with a possible D match to TRBD2 (6 bases). This CDR3 contains 16 residues. The V end was cut by 0 bases, the J end by 2 bases, with 13 bases between. Germline assignment: CDR1 SGDLS and CDR2 YYNGEE.

This clonotype was observed many times. The rearrangement uses TRBV20-1 and TRBJ2-5, with a possible D match to TRBD1 (6 bases). The CDR3 is 15 amino acids. The ends were cut back, 6 bases at V and 0 bases at J, with 17 bases in the middle. In germline, CDR1 is DFQATT, CDR2 SNEGSKA (reference sequence). The CDR3 region has the DNA TGCAGTGCCAGGGGTTCGGCGGAAAACCAAGAGACCCAGTACTTC. Translated, it gives CSARGSAENQETQYF.

This clonotype has at least ten counts. The J gene is TRBJ2-1, the V gene TRBV12-3 or TRBV12-4; 10 bases map to TRBD2. After removal of 7 bases from V and 10 bases from J, the junction contained 16 bases not matched to a gene. The CDR3 is 16 amino acids. CDR3 region: CASTPSGAGGPREQFF. CDR3 in DNA: TGTGCCAGCACCCCTAGTGGAGCGGGGGGGCCTCGGGAGCAGTTCTTC.

The V and J genes are TRBV27 and TRBJ2-1, with TRBD1 as a possible D gene (6 bases). The CDR3 is 16 residues long. Trimming cost V 0 bases and J 5 bases, with 14 bases left between them. CDR1 is MNHEY and CDR2 is SMNVEV in the germline V gene (reference sequence). The CDR3 DNA reads as TGTGCCAGCAGTTTATCAGGCAGGGGAATCCACAATGAGCAGTTCTTC. Translating it yields CASSLSGRGIHNEQFF.

In its sample, this clonotype was seen a few times. This chain uses TRBV5-1 with TRBJ1-2, with no clear D. Trimming pared 4 bases from V and 2 bases from J, leaving 12 bases between. The CDR3 sequence is 14 residues long. The germline V gene has CDR1 SGHRS and CDR2 YFSETQ. Here the CDR3 reads CASSPSNYNYGYTF. The CDR3 nucleotides read TGCGCCAGCAGCCCCAGTAATTACAACTATGGCTACACCTTC.

The chain links TRBV2 to TRBJ1-1; no clear D gene. V was shortened by 8 bases and J by 1 base, with 11 bases between the two germline ends. CDR3 length: 13 amino acids. Germline V CDR1 and CDR2: SNHLY, FYNNEI. This chain's CDR3 is CASFTLANTEAFF. In DNA form, the CDR3 reads TGTGCCAGCTTTACTCTGGCGAACACTGAAGCTTTCTTT.

This clonotype has more than one count but fewer than ten. The chain has TRBV20-1 and TRBJ2-3; 13 nucleotides line up with TRBD2. Germline assignment: CDR1 DFQATT and CDR2 SNEGSKA (reference sequence). The CDR3 totals 17 residues. Trimming removed 1 base from V and 0 bases from J; junction bases left unmatched: 4. The CDR3 region is CSARAGTSGTSTDTQYF. CDR3 sequence (DNA): TGCAGTGCTAGAGCCGGGACTAGCGGGACTAGCACAGATACGCAGTATTTT.

This rearrangement joins TRBV20-1 to TRBJ2-1; 11 bases align to TRBD2. V shed 6 bases and J 1 base; nucleotides not matched to a gene: 8. The length of the CDR3 is 16 residues. Germline-derived CDR1 and CDR2 are DFQATT and SNEGSKA (reference sequence). CDR3 in amino acids: CSATILAGGSYNEQFF. The CDR3 nucleotides are TGCAGTGCAACGATTCTAGCGGGAGGATCCTACAATGAGCAGTTCTTC.

CDR3 residues: CATSDGIIYEQYF. CDR3 DNA: TGTGCCACCAGTGATGGGATAATCTACGAGCAGTACTTC. The chain carries TRBV24-1 and TRBJ2-7; D gene ambiguous. Germline values: CDR1 KGHDR, CDR2 SFDVKD. V lost 3 bases to trimming and J lost 3 bases, with 8 bases between them. CDR3 length equals 13 residues.

V usage is TRBV20-1 and J usage is TRBJ2-1, with 8 bases that match TRBD1. The CDR3 loop spans 16 amino acids. V was pared by 0 bases and J by 0 bases, with 4 bases of the junction left unmatched. Germline loops: CDR1 DFQATT, CDR2 SNEGSKA (reference sequence). CDR3 sequence: CSARDSGQGSYNEQFF. CDR3 nucleotides: TGCAGTGCTAGAGACTCCGGACAGGGCTCCTACAATGAGCAGTTCTTC.

This clonotype was recorded at least ten times. The chain uses TRBV28 and TRBJ2-2; 10 bases are a match to TRBD1. There are 16 residues in the CDR3. The J segment lost 3 bases and the V segment lost 4 bases, leaving 5 bases of the junction unmatched. Germline CDR1 and CDR2: MDHEN and SYDVKM. The CDR3 region is CASSSPGQGYTGELFF. For the CDR3, the DNA is TGTGCCAGCAGTTCCCCGGGACAGGGGTACACCGGGGAGCTGTTTTTT.

This clonotype was picked up a small number of times. This chain links TRBV20-1 with TRBJ2-1, with TRBD1 matching over 7 bases. The germline CDR1 and CDR2 sequences are DFQATT and SNEGSKA (reference sequence). CDR3 length: 16 amino acids. Losses at the gene ends were 4 bases for V and 2 bases for J; bases not matched to a gene: 11. The CDR3 loop reads CSATNPQGVAYNEQFF. CDR3 nucleotides: TGCAGTGCTACCAACCCTCAGGGGGTGGCCTACAATGAGCAGTTCTTC.

In its sample, this clonotype was seen many times. CDR3 loop: CATSRGGAFTDTQYF. The CDR3 DNA is TGTGCCACCAGCAGAGGAGGAGCGTTCACAGATACGCAGTATTTT. The chain is built from TRBV15 and TRBJ2-3; D remains ambiguous. V lost 1 base, J lost 2 bases, and 10 bases lay in between. The germline CDR1 and CDR2 sequences are LNHNV and YYDKDF (reference sequence). There are 15 residues in the CDR3.

The CDR3 is CASSPPPGQGHGYTF. CDR3 nucleotides: TGTGCCAGCTCACCGCCTCCGGGACAGGGCCATGGCTACACCTTC. The V call is TRBV18, the J call TRBJ1-2; TRBD1 aligns across 9 bases. The V segment lost 3 bases and the J segment 6 bases; nucleotides outside the gene matches: 8. Germline-derived CDR1 and CDR2 are KGHSH and LQKENI. The CDR3 runs to 15 residues. The full variable domain, rest sourced from reference TRBV18 and TRBJ1-2, is NAGVMQNPRHLVRRRGQEARLRCSPMKGHSHVYWYRQLPEEGLKFMVYLQKENIIDESGMPKERFSAEFPKEGPSILRIQQVVRGDSAAYFCASSPPPGQGHGYTFGSGTRLTVV.

A few counts support this clonotype. The CDR3 DNA reads TGTGCCACCCGGACAGTCCCATCCTACGAGCAGTACTTC. Translated, it gives CATRTVPSYEQYF. The V gene is TRBV10-3, the J gene TRBJ2-7; D possibly corresponds to TRBD1 (6 bases). This CDR3 is 13 amino acids long. Per the germline V gene, CDR1 is ENHRY and CDR2 is SYGVKD. Trimming took 10 bases from V and 1 from J, leaving 14 bases between them.

This chain uses TRBV24-1 with TRBJ2-3; possible D gene TRBD1, 6 bases. From germline, CDR1 is KGHDR and CDR2 SFDVKD. The ends were cut back, 4 bases at V and 4 bases at J, with 8 bases in the middle. The CDR3 totals 13 residues. CDR3 sequence reads: CATSDPGADTQYF. The CDR3 DNA sequence: TGTGCCACCAGTGACCCAGGGGCAGATACGCAGTATTTT.

As for this clonotype: Given a much more abundant clone one base away, this may be a read error. The genes are TRBV21-1 and TRBJ2-5; the table's TRBD1 call for D was not verified on the DNA. TRBV21-1 represents a pseudogene. The length of the CDR3 is 15 residues. As DNA, the CDR3 is TGTGCCAGCAGCAAGGGGACAGACTTTCAAGAGACCCAGTACTTC. It specifies CASSKGTDFQETQYF.

The table lists this clonotype with many counts. The chain joins TRBV7-8 to TRBJ2-5; 9 bases are shared with TRBD1. The CDR3 length is 15 residues. The germline V gene encodes CDR1 SGHVS and CDR2 FQNEAQ. Trimming took 5 bases from V and 1 from J; bases not matched to a gene: 5. The CDR3 DNA sequence: TGTGCCAGCAGCCCAGGGACAGGGACCCAAGAGACCCAGTACTTC. Translated: CASSPGTGTQETQYF.